A single sample gave rise to the 19 T cell receptor beta chains below, sequenced in a study of blood T cell repertoires in COVID-19. Repertoires were generated with immunoSEQ multiplex PCR, while TCRdb's copy carries only in-frame clones and drops some. This table holds approximately 190,000 clones, around 80% found once. The source material was peripheral blood. The receptor set was obtained from a man aged 30-40 years with active or convalescent COVID-19.

V usage is TRBV29-1 and J usage is TRBJ2-1; possibly TRBD2 for D (5 bases). The CDR3 runs 14 residues. CDR1 and CDR2 (germline): SQVTM, ANQGSEA. Trimming pared 8 bases from V and 7 bases from J, leaving 21 bases between. CDR3 sequence reads: CSPVVSTWENEQFF. CDR3 in DNA: TGCAGCCCTGTAGTATCTACCTGGGAGAATGAGCAGTTCTTC.

V and J are TRBV6-2 or TRBV6-3 and TRBJ2-2; 10 bases align to TRBD1. This CDR3 contains 16 residues. Germline lookup yields CDR1 MNHEY and CDR2 SVGEGT. Trimming removed 2 bases from V and 2 bases from J; junction bases left unmatched: 2. The CDR3 DNA is TGTGCCAGCAGTTACCGACAGGGGGCAAACACCGGGGAGCTGTTTTTT. The encoded protein is CASSYRQGANTGELFF.

Only one count was recorded for this clone. The J gene is TRBJ2-3, the V gene TRBV30; D uncertain. The CDR3 has 14 amino acids. The V gene lost 1 base and the J gene lost 4 bases, with 12 bases spanning the gap. Germline assignment: CDR1 GTSNPN and CDR2 SVGIG (reference sequence). The CDR3 protein is CAWSGGRLADTQYF. CDR3 DNA: TGTGCCTGGAGTGGAGGCCGCCTCGCAGATACGCAGTATTTT. Based on the CDR3 plus reference TRBV30 and TRBJ2-3, the full variable domain is SQTIHQWPATLVQPVGSPLSLECTVEGTSNPNLYWYRQAAGRGLQLLFYSVGIGQISSEVPQNLSASRPQDRQFILSSKKLLLSDSGFYLCAWSGGRLADTQYFGPGTRLTVL.

The rearrangement joins TRBV27 to TRBJ2-6; TRBD1 aligns across 7 bases. The CDR3 is 17 residues long. Germline CDR1 reads MNHEY; CDR2 reads SMNVEV (reference sequence). V was clipped by 1 base and J by 2 bases; unmatched bases: 5. CDR3: CASSLYAGGTGANVLTF. The DNA of the CDR3 is TGTGCCAGCAGTTTATATGCAGGGGGAACTGGGGCCAACGTCCTGACTTTC.

The rearrangement uses TRBV7-6 and TRBJ1-5, with D possibly being TRBD1 (6 bases). The CDR3 extends over 16 amino acids. Germline V gives CDR1 SGHVS, CDR2 FNYEAQ. V lost 1 base, J lost 5 bases, and 15 bases lay in between. CDR3 loop: CASSLVAGARDQPQHF. The CDR3, as DNA: TGTGCCAGCAGCTTAGTAGCAGGGGCAAGAGATCAGCCCCAGCATTTT.

This chain uses TRBV27 with TRBJ2-7; 10 nucleotides align to TRBD2. The V segment lost 3 bases and the J segment 3 bases; nucleotides outside the gene matches: 11. From germline, CDR1 is MNHEY and CDR2 SMNVEV (reference sequence). The CDR3 totals 17 residues. DNA for the CDR3: TGTGCCAGCAGTTTTGAGCGGGGGGGCGTCTCAGGCTACGAGCAGTACGTC. The encoded protein is CASSFERGGVSGYEQYV.

The chain carries TRBV9 and TRBJ2-1, with TRBD2 identical over 7 bases. The junction had 9 bases not matched to a gene; V was cut back by 0 bases and J by 6 bases. The germline gives CDR1 SGDLS, CDR2 YYNGEE. The CDR3 extends over 16 amino acids. Here the CDR3 DNA reads TGTGCCAGCAGCGTAGTCGGGGGGAAATCTACCAATGAGCAGTTCTTC. Translated, it gives CASSVVGGKSTNEQFF.

The rearrangement uses TRBV7-9 and TRBJ2-3; 9 nucleotides match TRBD1. Germline-derived CDR1 and CDR2 are SEHNR and FQNEAQ (reference sequence). Unmatched junction bases numbered 9, after V lost 5 bases and J lost 3 bases. The CDR3 contains 16 residues. CDR3 sequence: CASSGGQGRLTDTQYF. CDR3 DNA: TGTGCCAGCAGCGGCGGACAGGGGAGATTGACAGATACGCAGTATTTT.

This clone was detected once. The gene calls are TRBV30 and TRBJ2-2, with 14 positions matching TRBD2. The V and J ends lost 2 bases and 5 bases, in that order; junction bases with no gene match: 4. The CDR3 loop spans 16 amino acids. Germline CDR1 and CDR2: GTSNPN and SVGIG (reference sequence). CDR3 in DNA: TGTGCCTGGAGTAGGGGACTAGCGGGAGCGACCGGGGAGCTGTTTTTT. Its translation is CAWSRGLAGATGELFF. The entire variable domain, with the rest obtained from reference TRBV30 and TRBJ2-2, is as follows: SQTIHQWPATLVQPVGSPLSLECTVEGTSNPNLYWYRQAAGRGLQLLFYSVGIGQISSEVPQNLSASRPQDRQFILSSKKLLLSDSGFYLCAWSRGLAGATGELFFGEGSRLTVL.

The V call is TRBV28, the J call TRBJ1-1; perhaps TRBD1 as D (5 bases). CDR1 is MDHEN and CDR2 is SYDVKM in the germline V gene. The CDR3 length is 14 residues. V was pared by 5 bases and J by 4 bases, with 14 bases between. The CDR3 protein is CASSQPGGATEAFF. In nucleotides, the CDR3 is TGTGCCAGCAGTCAACCGGGAGGGGCCACTGAAGCTTTCTTT.

This clone was observed a few times. The chain combines TRBV2 with TRBJ2-1, with a weak D call TRBD1 (5 bases). V was pared by 6 bases and J by 3 bases, with 15 bases between. This CDR3 is 15 amino acids long. CDR1 SNHLY and CDR2 FYNNEI come from the germline V gene. DNA for the CDR3: TGTGCCAGCAGGGATTCCACAGGATTCTACAATGAGCAGTTCTTC. Protein: CASRDSTGFYNEQFF.

The rearrangement links TRBV7-6 to TRBJ1-5, with 7 bases that match TRBD1. CDR1 is SGHVS, CDR2 FNYEAQ, per germline. The CDR3 runs to 14 residues. The V and J ends lost 1 base and 6 bases, in that order; junction bases with no gene match: 3. The CDR3, as DNA: TGTGCCAGCAGCTTAGAGGGGGACAGTCAGCCCCAGCATTTT. This encodes CASSLEGDSQPQHF.

This clone showed up just a few times. The V and J genes are TRBV25-1 and TRBJ1-5; 10 positions match TRBD1. Germline CDR1 is MGHDK and CDR2 is SYGVNS. The CDR3 runs 14 residues. The ends lost 6 bases at V and 2 bases at J; junction bases unmatched: 1. CDR3 coding DNA: TGTGCCAGCAGCGGGACAGGGGGCAATCAGCCCCAGCATTTT. It is translated as CASSGTGGNQPQHF.

The gene calls are TRBV2 and TRBJ2-7; 7 bases line up with TRBD1. The germline CDR1 and CDR2 sequences are SNHLY and FYNNEI. This CDR3 contains 12 residues. Trimming at V came to 5 bases and at J to 4 bases, leaving 2 bases not matched to a gene. The CDR3 coding sequence is TGTGCCAGCAGTCGGGACAGATACGAGCAGTACTTC. Translation gives CASSRDRYEQYF.

The gene calls are TRBV6-5 and TRBJ1-4; 7 nucleotides agree with TRBD1. Germline V lookup: CDR1 MNHEY, CDR2 SVGAGI. This CDR3 spans 13 amino acids. The V gene end was trimmed by 6 bases and the J gene end by 5 bases; junction bases not matched to a gene: 3. The CDR3 DNA is TGTGCCAGCAGGGGACAGACGAATGAAAAACTGTTTTTT. Translated: CASRGQTNEKLFF.

The chain carries TRBV12-5 and TRBJ2-7, with D perhaps matching TRBD2 (6 bases). V lost 3 bases, J lost 5 bases, and 14 bases lay in between. Per the germline V gene, CDR1 is LGHNT and CDR2 is FRNRAP. CDR3 size: 14 residues. The CDR3 reads CASGFYGSFHEQYV. In DNA form, the CDR3 reads TGTGCTAGTGGTTTCTACGGGAGCTTCCACGAGCAGTACGTC.

The rearrangement uses TRBV10-2 and TRBJ1-1; unclear D gene. This CDR3 is built from 13 residues. Germline assignment: CDR1 WSHSY and CDR2 SAAADI. Between the trimmed V and J ends, which lost 3 bases and 5 bases, there was a span of 10 bases. CDR3 loop: CASSELGRTEAFF. CDR3 coding DNA: TGCGCCAGCAGTGAACTAGGGAGGACTGAAGCTTTCTTT.

The chain joins TRBV7-2 to TRBJ2-7, with D hard to call. Germline CDR1 reads SGHTA; CDR2 reads FQGNSA. V was cut by 6 bases and J by 0 bases, with 9 bases left in between. The CDR3 contains 13 residues. The CDR3 nucleotides are TGTGCCAGCAGGCGCCCGCCCTCCTACGAGCAGTACTTC. Encoded protein: CASRRPPSYEQYF.

The J gene is TRBJ2-3, the V gene TRBV5-5; 11 nucleotides match TRBD2. Germline lookup yields CDR1 SGHKS and CDR2 YYEKEE (reference sequence). The V gene end was trimmed by 4 bases and the J gene end by 6 bases; junction bases not matched to a gene: 10. The CDR3 totals 16 residues. CDR3 sequence reads: CASSPRTSGQADTQYF. CDR3 nucleotides: TGTGCCAGCAGCCCCCGGACTAGCGGGCAGGCTGATACGCAGTATTTT.